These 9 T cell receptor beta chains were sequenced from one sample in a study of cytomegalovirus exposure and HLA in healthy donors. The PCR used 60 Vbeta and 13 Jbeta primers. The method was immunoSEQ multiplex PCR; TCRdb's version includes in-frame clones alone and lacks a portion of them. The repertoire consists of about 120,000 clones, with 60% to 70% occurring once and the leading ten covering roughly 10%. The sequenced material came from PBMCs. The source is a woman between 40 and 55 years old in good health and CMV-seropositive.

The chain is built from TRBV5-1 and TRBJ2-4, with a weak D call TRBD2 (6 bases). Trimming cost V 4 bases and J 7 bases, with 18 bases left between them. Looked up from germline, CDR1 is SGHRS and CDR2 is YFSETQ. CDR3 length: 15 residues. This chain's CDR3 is CASSPATGEGNIQYF. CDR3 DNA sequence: TGCGCCAGCAGCCCTGCCACGGGAGAGGGTAACATTCAGTACTTC.

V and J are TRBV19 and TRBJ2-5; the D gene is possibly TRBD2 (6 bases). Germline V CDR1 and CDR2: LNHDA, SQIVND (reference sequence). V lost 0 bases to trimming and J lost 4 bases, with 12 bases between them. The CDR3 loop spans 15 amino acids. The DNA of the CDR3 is TGTGCCAGTAGTATAGACCGGGAGCTGAGAGAGACCCAGTACTTC. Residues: CASSIDRELRETQYF.

CDR3 protein: CASTRAIMGLSGANVLTF. The CDR3 bases are TGTGCCAGCACGAGGGCCATTATGGGACTCTCTGGGGCCAACGTCCTGACTTTC. The rearrangement joins TRBV2 to TRBJ2-6; TRBD2 might be the D (6 bases). V lost 7 bases and J lost 0, with 19 bases in between. Looked up from germline, CDR1 is SNHLY and CDR2 is FYNNEI. This CDR3 spans 18 amino acids.

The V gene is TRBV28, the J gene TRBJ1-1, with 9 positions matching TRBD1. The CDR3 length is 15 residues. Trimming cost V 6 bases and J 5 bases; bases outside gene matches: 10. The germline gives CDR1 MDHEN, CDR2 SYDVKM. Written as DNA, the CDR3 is TGTGCCAGCAGCGACCGGGGGACAGGGAGTACTGAAGCTTTCTTT. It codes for CASSDRGTGSTEAFF.

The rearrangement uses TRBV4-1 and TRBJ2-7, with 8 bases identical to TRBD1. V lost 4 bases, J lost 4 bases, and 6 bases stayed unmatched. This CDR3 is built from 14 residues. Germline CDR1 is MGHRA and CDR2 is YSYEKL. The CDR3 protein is CASSRPGGGYEQYF. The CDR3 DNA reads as TGCGCCAGCAGCCGACCAGGGGGCGGGTACGAGCAGTACTTC.

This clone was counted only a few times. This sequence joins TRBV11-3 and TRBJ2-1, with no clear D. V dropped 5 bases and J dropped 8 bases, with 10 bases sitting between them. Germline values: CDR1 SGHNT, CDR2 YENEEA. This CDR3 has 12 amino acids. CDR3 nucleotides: TGTGCCAGCAGCCCCCACGGAGATGAGCAGTTCTTC. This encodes CASSPHGDEQFF.

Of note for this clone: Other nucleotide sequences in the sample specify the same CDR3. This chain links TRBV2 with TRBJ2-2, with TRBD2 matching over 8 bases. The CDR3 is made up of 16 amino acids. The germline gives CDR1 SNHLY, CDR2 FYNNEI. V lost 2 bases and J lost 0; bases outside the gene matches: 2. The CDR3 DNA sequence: TGTGCCAGCAGTGAACTAGCGGGTTCGAACACCGGGGAGCTGTTTTTT. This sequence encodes CASSELAGSNTGELFF.

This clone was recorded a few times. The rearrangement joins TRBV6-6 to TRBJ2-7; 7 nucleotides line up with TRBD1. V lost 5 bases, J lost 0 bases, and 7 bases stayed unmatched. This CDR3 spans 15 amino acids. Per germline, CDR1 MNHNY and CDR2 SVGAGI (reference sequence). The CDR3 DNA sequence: TGTGCCAGCAGTGCCCCGGACAGGAGCTCCTACGAGCAGTACTTC. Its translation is CASSAPDRSSYEQYF.

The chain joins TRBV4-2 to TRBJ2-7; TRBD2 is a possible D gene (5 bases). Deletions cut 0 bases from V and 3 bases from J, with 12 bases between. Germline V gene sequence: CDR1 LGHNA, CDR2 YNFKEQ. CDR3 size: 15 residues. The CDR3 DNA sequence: TGTGCCAGCAGCCAAGAAGATAGGAGGCTCTACGAGCAGTACTTC. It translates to CASSQEDRRLYEQYF.